Listed below are T cell receptor beta chains from one sample, sequenced in a study of patients and donors after allogeneic stem cell transplantation. TCRdb re-derived calls from the RT-PCR reads in MiXCR, one entry per CDR3 protein. The table lists hundreds of thousands of distinct CDR3 sequences, more than 15% of them singletons. The sample was blood, either unsorted or a sorted T cell fraction (not recorded which). The receptors come from a human donor who was either an allogeneic HSCT recipient or a stem cell or donor lymphocyte infusion donor (not recorded which). It is not recorded whose cells these are; they may come from a transplant donor. Both conserved end residues are part of each CDR3. A D gene is named only where the DNA matches it firmly. Some rows have no size entry. The others give once, few or many, or a class for an expanded clone.

>.|TRBJ2-7|TRBD1|TRBV20-1
TGCAGTTCAAGCCCGGGACAGATTCCCTACGAGCAGTACTTC
CSSSPGQIPYEQYF
>few|TRBJ1-4|.|TRBV25-1
TGTGCCAGCAGTGAATCGCACGGAGAGATAAATGAAAAACTGTTTTTT
CASSESHGEINEKLFF
>.|TRBJ1-5|.|TRBV4-1
TGCGCCAGCAGCCAAGACGCGGGGGCATTCCAGCATTTT
CASSQDAGAFQHF
>many|TRBJ2-1|.|TRBV29-1
TGCAGCGTTGAAGAAAACAATGAGCAGTTCTTC
CSVEENNEQFF
>.|TRBJ1-1|.|TRBV18
TGTGCCAGCTCACAACTCAGGGACACTGAAGCTTTCTTT
CASSQLRDTEAFF
>.|TRBJ1-4|.|TRBV7-9
TGTGCCAGCAGCTCGCGGGGAGGGGATAGCGAAAAACTGTTTTTT
CASSSRGGDSEKLFF
>many|TRBJ2-7|.|TRBV7-9
TGTGCCAGCAGCTCAGTTGTCGAGCAGTACTTC
CASSSVVEQYF
>few|TRBJ2-5|TRBD2|TRBV5-1
TGCGCCAGCAGCCTAGGATCTAGCGGGAATGTAGCGGAGACCCAGTACTTC
CASSLGSSGNVAETQYF
>many|TRBJ1-1|.|TRBV29-1
TGCAGCGGAATTGAAGCAAACACTGAAGCTTTCTTT
CSGIEANTEAFF
>.|TRBJ1-3|.|TRBV2
TGTGCCAGCAGTGAATCGCCTACAAGATCTGGAAACACCATATATTTT
CASSESPTRSGNTIYF
>.|TRBJ2-2|.|TRBV6-2/TRBV6-3
TGTGCCAGCCTGAATTGGGGGTACACCGGGGAGCTGTTTTTT
CASLNWGYTGELFF
>.|TRBJ1-2|.|TRBV7-9
TGTGCCAGCAGCGGGAGGTTAGCTAACTATGGCTACACCTTC
CASSGRLANYGYTF
>once|TRBJ2-3|.|TRBV6-1
TGTGCCAGCAGTGCCCCCCGGAGCCCCTTTAACACAGATACGCAGTATTTT
CASSAPRSPFNTDTQYF
>many|TRBJ2-5|.|TRBV12-3/TRBV12-4
TGTGCCAGCAGCTCTACCCTCCAAGAGACCCAGTACTTC
CASSSTLQETQYF
>few|TRBJ1-1|TRBD1|TRBV15
TGTGCCACCAGCATCGGGACAGGGAACACTGAAGCTTTCTTT
CATSIGTGNTEAFF
>few|TRBJ1-2|TRBD1|TRBV2
TGTGCCAGCAGTGAAGACAGGGGGCGGAACTATGGCTACACCTTC
CASSEDRGRNYGYTF
>many|TRBJ2-3|.|TRBV12-3/TRBV12-4
TGTGCCAGCACCGGTAGGGGGGGTAGCACAGATACGCAGTATTTT
CASTGRGGSTDTQYF
>few|TRBJ2-7|TRBD2|TRBV3-1
TGTGCCAGCAGGAACAGCGGGGGGGCGTCCTACGAGCAGTACTTC
CASRNSGGASYEQYF
>few|TRBJ1-5|.|TRBV7-6
TGTGCCAGCAGCTTATCCGTCAGTTCAAATCAGCCCCAGCATTTT
CASSLSVSSNQPQHF
>many|TRBJ1-3|.|TRBV3-1
TGTGCCAGCGTGCAGAGCTCTGGAAACACCATATATTTT
CASVQSSGNTIYF
>.|TRBJ2-3|TRBD2|TRBV12-3/TRBV12-4
TGTGCCAGCAGCCTAGGTGCTAGCGGCTACACAGATACGCAGTATTTT
CASSLGASGYTDTQYF
>few|TRBJ2-1|.|TRBV20-1
TGCAGTGCTATTTATACTGAGCAGTTCTTC
CSAIYTEQFF
>.|TRBJ1-5|TRBD1|TRBV12-3/TRBV12-4
TGTGCCAGCAGCGACAGGGATCAAGGTCAGCCCCAGCATTTT
CASSDRDQGQPQHF
>few|TRBJ1-3|TRBD1|TRBV12-3/TRBV12-4
TGTGCCAGCAGGATACAGGGGGCTGGAAACACCATATATTTT
CASRIQGAGNTIYF
>.|TRBJ2-7|.|TRBV18
TGTGCCAGCTCACCGGTCAGCGCCTACGAGCAGTACTTC
CASSPVSAYEQYF
>few|TRBJ1-1|TRBD1|TRBV2
TGTGCCACCAGAGACAGGGCGGACACTGAAGCTTTCTTT
CATRDRADTEAFF